The 9 T cell receptor beta chains given below trace back to one sample, sequenced in a study of T cell responses to AZD1222 COVID-19 vaccine. Produced via immunoSEQ multiplex PCR; TCRdb's table is partial and in-frame only. The sample carries 95,000 to 150,000 clones, roughly nine tenths recorded once. The sequenced sample was peripheral blood, obtained on day 0 of AZD1222 vaccination. The receptors were gathered from an adult in good health.

The chain carries TRBV28 and TRBJ2-6; no clear D gene. V was cut by 7 bases and J by 3 bases, with 7 bases left in between. The CDR3 has 13 residues. Looked up from germline, CDR1 is MDHEN and CDR2 is SYDVKM. This chain's CDR3 is CASIPVGANVLTF. The CDR3 DNA follows: TGTGCCAGCATCCCTGTTGGGGCCAACGTCCTGACTTTC.

The CDR3 DNA is TGTGCCAGCAGTTCATCCGCTTCAGGGAGCTATGGCTACACCTTC. Its protein is CASSSSASGSYGYTF. The chain uses TRBV6-5 and TRBJ1-2; TRBD1 might be the D (5 bases). The V gene lost 4 bases and the J gene lost 4 bases, with 16 bases spanning the gap. The CDR3 has 15 amino acids. Germline values: CDR1 MNHEY, CDR2 SVGAGI.

The rearrangement joins TRBV6-5 to TRBJ1-1, with 7 bases that match TRBD1. Trimming removed 6 bases from V and 1 base from J; junction bases left unmatched: 5. The V gene's germline CDR1 is MNHEY and CDR2 SVGAGI. CDR3 size: 14 residues. CDR3 in amino acids: CASRLRQGNTEAFF. DNA of the CDR3: TGTGCCAGCAGACTAAGACAGGGGAACACTGAAGCTTTCTTT.

The genes are TRBV9 and TRBJ2-7, with 10 bases fitting TRBD2. The length of the CDR3 is 16 residues. With V trimmed by 2 bases and J by 3 bases, 8 bases remained unmatched. The germline V gene encodes CDR1 SGDLS and CDR2 YYNGEE. As DNA, the CDR3 is TGTGCCAGCAGCGTCGGCACGGGACTAGCGAGCTACGAGCAGTACTTC. Its protein product is CASSVGTGLASYEQYF.

The chain has TRBV11-2 and TRBJ2-7; the match to TRBD1 covers 7 bases. There are 14 residues in the CDR3. Germline values: CDR1 SGHAT, CDR2 FQNNGV. V gave up 4 bases and J gave up 3 bases; unmatched junction bases: 6. The CDR3 DNA is TGTGCCAGCAGCTCCCAGACAGGGATCTACGAGCAGTACTTC. The encoded protein is CASSSQTGIYEQYF. The full variable domain, with the rest looked up from reference TRBV11-2 and TRBJ2-7, is EAGVAQSPRYKIIEKRQSVAFWCNPISGHATLYWYQQILGQGPKLLIQFQNNGVVDDSQLPKDRFSAERLKGVDSTLKIQPAKLEDSAVYLCASSSQTGIYEQYFGPGTRLTVT.

This rearrangement joins TRBV5-4 to TRBJ1-3; D unclear. In germline, CDR1 is SGHNT, CDR2 YYREEE (reference sequence). Trimming pared 0 bases from V and 0 bases from J, leaving 7 bases between. The CDR3 is made up of 15 amino acids. CDR3 in DNA: TGTGCCAGCAGCTTGGGTCTGAGCTCTGGAAACACCATATATTTT. Amino acids: CASSLGLSSGNTIYF.

V and J are TRBV7-2 and TRBJ2-2; 9 bases align to TRBD1. With V trimmed by 1 base and J by 7 bases, 10 bases remained unmatched. This CDR3 is built from 17 residues. Germline CDR1 SGHTA, CDR2 FQGNSA. DNA for the CDR3: TGTGCCAGCAGCTTAGACTGGGACAGGGTGATGAGCGGGGAGCTGTTTTTT. This encodes CASSLDWDRVMSGELFF.

This clone was counted once. This rearrangement joins TRBV7-2 to TRBJ1-2; no clear D gene. CDR1 SGHTA and CDR2 FQGNSA come from the germline V gene. The CDR3 is made up of 13 amino acids. Trimming took 7 bases from V and 6 from J, leaving 15 bases between them. DNA of the CDR3: TGTGCCAGCACCACCTCCCCCCCGAATGGCTACACCTTC. It specifies CASTTSPPNGYTF.

The chain links TRBV5-4 to TRBJ1-1; a weak D match, TRBD1 (6 bases). Between the trimmed V and J ends, which lost 1 base and 3 bases, there was a span of 7 bases. This CDR3 is built from 13 residues. The germline V gene encodes CDR1 SGHNT and CDR2 YYREEE (reference sequence). The CDR3 DNA is TGTGCCAGCAGCTTGACAGGGCACACTGAAGCTTTCTTT. Translated: CASSLTGHTEAFF.